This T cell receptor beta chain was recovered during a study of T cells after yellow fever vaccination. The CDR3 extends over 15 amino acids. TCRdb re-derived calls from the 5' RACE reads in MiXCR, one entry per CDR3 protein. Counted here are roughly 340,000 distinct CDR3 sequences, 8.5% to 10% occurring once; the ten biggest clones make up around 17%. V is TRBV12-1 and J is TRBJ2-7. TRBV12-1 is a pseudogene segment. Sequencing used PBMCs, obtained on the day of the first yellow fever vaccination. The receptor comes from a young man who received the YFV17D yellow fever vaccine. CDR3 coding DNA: TGTGCCAGCAGCCTCACTTGGATCGGATCCTACGAGCAGTACTTC. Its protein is CASSLTWIGSYEQYF.